This T cell receptor (beta chain) was retrieved from a study of monozygotic twins with inflammatory bowel disease. TCRdb derives one entry per CDR3 protein from the 5' RACE reads, leaving out DNA. Found here are hundreds of thousands of distinct CDR3 sequences; the top ten clones hold approximately 5.4%. With respect to this clonotype: The antigen remains unidentified.

The CDR3 length is 15 residues. The germline V gene encodes CDR1 SGHVS and CDR2 FNYEAQ. Study results and caveats: No single strong signal or clonotype associated with IBD was supported. For repertoire similarity, concordant twins did not differ from discordant twins, possibly because power was limited. Patients got different immunosuppressive treatments, which may have made their repertoires more variable. IBD patients, compared with healthy twins, shared fewer clonotypes with others (especially with disease activity).

Sequenced: blood. The gene calls are TRBV7-6 and TRBJ2-2; TCRdb outputs TRBD2, but without DNA this stays unchecked. The clonotype was recovered from a human donor with ulcerative colitis or Crohn's disease, or a healthy co-twin of an affected twin (not recorded which). CDR3 region: CASSSTSGSTGELFF.